This T cell receptor (beta chain) was sequenced for a study of chemoradiotherapy in HPV16-positive cancers. Data came from immunoSEQ multiplex PCR; TCRdb stores just in-frame clones and leaves some out. The top ten clones hold 2.7% of a sample with some 14,000 clones, roughly 91% of them seen once. Regarding the study as a whole: Candidate HPV-specific clones and E7-related TCR motifs grew in tumor during treatment.

On this clone itself: The antigen is undetermined.

The specimen comprised blood, sampled from a patient who underwent chemoradiotherapy. The origin of this receptor is a human donor with HPV-associated anogenital cancer.

The CDR3 bases are TGTGCCAGCAGCTCCCTGTACAGGGACTACGAGCAGTACTTC. Protein product: CASSSLYRDYEQYF. The gene calls are TRBV11-2 and TRBJ2-7, with D possibly matching TRBD1 (6 bases). The germline V gene has CDR1 SGHAT and CDR2 FQNNGV. The CDR3 sequence is 14 residues long. Trimming removed 4 bases at V and 3 bases at J, with 13 bases between.